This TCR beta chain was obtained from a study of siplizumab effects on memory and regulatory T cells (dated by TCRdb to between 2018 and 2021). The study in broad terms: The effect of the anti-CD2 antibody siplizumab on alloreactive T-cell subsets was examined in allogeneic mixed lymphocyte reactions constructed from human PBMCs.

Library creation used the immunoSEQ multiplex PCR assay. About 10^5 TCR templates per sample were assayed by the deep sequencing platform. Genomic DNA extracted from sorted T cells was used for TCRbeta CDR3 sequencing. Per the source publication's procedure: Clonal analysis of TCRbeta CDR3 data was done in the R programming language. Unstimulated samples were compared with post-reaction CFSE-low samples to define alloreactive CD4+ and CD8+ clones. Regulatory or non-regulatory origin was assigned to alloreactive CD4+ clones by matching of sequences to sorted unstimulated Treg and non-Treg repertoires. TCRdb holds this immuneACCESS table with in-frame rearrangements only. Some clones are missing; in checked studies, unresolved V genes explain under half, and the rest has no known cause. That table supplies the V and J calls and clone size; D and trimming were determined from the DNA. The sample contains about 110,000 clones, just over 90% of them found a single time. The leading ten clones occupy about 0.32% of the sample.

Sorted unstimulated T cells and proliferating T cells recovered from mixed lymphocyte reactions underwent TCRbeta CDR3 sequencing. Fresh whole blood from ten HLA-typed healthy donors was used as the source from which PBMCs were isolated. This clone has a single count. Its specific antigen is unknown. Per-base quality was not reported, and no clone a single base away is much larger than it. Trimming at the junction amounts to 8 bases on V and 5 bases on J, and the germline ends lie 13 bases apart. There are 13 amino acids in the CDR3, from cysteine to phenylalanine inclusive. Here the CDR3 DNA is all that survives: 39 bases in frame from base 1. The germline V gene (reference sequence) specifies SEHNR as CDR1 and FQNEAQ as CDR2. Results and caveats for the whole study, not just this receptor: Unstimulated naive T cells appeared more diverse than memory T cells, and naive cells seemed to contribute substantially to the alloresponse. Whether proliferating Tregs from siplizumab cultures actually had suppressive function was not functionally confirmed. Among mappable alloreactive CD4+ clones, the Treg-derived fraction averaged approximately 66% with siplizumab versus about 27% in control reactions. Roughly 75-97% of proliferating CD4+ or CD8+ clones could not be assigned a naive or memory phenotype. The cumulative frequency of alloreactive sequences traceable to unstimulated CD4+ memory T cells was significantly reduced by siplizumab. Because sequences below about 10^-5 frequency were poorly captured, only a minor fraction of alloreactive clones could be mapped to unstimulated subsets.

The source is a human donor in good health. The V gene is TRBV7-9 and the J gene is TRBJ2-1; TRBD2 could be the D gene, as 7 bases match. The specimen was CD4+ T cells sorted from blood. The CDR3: CASEGGNDNEQFF. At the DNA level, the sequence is TGTGCCAGCGAGGGGGGGAACGACAATGAGCAGTTCTTC.